These 2 T cell receptor beta chains share one sample of origin, sequenced in a study of blood T cell repertoires in COVID-19. Only in-frame clones appear in the TCRdb table, and some are missing; sequencing was by immunoSEQ multiplex PCR. This table has some 220,000 clones, 65% to 85% appearing once. Sequencing was done on a sample of peripheral blood. These TCRs come from a human donor in a cohort sampled during active COVID-19.

V is TRBV15 and J is TRBJ1-3; no definite D call. CDR1 and CDR2 (germline): LNHNV, YYDKDF (reference sequence). V shed 0 bases and J shed 4 bases, with 10 bases lying between them. This CDR3 is 15 amino acids long. The CDR3 DNA reads TGTGCCACCAGCAGAGATGTGCGAGGGGGAAACACCATATATTTT. The encoded protein is CATSRDVRGGNTIYF.

The rearrangement links TRBV5-4 to TRBJ2-3; weak D call: TRBD2 (6 bases). Germline V lookup: CDR1 SGHNT, CDR2 YYREEE (reference sequence). Trimming shortened V by 4 bases and J by 3 bases, and 18 bases separated the two germline ends. The CDR3 consists of 16 residues. This CDR3 is CASSPGGTLRTDTQYF. CDR3 bases: TGTGCCAGCAGCCCGGGCGGGACCCTAAGGACAGATACGCAGTATTTT.